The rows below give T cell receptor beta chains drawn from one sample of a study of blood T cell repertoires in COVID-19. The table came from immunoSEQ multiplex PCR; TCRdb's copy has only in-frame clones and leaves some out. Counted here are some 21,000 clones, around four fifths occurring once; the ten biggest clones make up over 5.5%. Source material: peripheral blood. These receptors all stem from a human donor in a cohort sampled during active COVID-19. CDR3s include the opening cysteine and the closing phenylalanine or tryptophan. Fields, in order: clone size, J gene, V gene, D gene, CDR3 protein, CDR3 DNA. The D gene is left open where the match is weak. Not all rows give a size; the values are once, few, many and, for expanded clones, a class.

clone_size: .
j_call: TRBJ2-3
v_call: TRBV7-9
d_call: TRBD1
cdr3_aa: CAPGSTGQGDTQYF
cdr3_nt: TGTGCCCCCGGCAGCACGGGACAGGGCGATACGCAGTATTTT

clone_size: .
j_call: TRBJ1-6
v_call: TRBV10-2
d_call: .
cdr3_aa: CASSESQVLPLHF
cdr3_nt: TGCGCCAGCAGTGAGTCACAGGTGTTACCCCTCCACTTT

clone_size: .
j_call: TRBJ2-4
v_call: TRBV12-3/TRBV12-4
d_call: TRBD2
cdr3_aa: CASRAAGVQYF
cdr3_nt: TGTGCCAGCAGGGCGGCGGGGGTTCAGTACTTC

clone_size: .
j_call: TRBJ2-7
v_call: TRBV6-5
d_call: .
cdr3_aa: CASMDSTYEQYF
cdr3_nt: TGTGCCAGCATGGACTCGACCTACGAGCAGTACTTC

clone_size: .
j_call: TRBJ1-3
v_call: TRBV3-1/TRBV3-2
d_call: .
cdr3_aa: CASSQVGQFWDTIYF
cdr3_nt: TGTGCCAGCAGCCAAGTAGGACAGTTTTGGGACACCATATATTTT

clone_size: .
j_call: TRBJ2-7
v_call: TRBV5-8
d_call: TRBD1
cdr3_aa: CASSLHRGYEQYF
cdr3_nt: TGTGCCAGCAGCTTGCACAGGGGCTACGAGCAGTACTTC

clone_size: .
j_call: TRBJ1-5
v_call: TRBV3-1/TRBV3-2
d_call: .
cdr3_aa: CASSQDIAPPQHF
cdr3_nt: TGTGCCAGCAGCCAAGATATAGCGCCGCCCCAGCATTTT

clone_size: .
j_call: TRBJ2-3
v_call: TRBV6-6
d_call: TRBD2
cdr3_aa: CASSDGGGFSDTQYF
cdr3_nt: TGTGCCAGCTCGGACGGCGGGGGTTTCTCAGATACGCAGTATTTT

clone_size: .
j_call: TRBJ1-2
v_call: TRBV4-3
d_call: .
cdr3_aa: CASSQAGLENYGYTF
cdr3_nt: TGCGCCAGCAGCCAAGCAGGTCTCGAGAACTATGGCTACACCTTC

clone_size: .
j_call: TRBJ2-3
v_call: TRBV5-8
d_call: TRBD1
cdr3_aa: CASWDSRTDTQYF
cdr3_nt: TGTGCCAGCTGGGACAGTCGCACAGATACGCAGTATTTT

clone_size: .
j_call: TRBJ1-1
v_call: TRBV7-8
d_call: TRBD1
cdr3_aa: CASSSGQPMNTEAFF
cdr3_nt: TGTGCCAGTTCGTCGGGACAGCCCATGAACACTGAAGCTTTCTTT

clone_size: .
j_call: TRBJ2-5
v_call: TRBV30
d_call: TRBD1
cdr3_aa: CAWMGGQGAAGQETQYF
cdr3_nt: TGTGCCTGGATGGGGGGACAGGGGGCTGCGGGGCAAGAGACCCAGTACTTC

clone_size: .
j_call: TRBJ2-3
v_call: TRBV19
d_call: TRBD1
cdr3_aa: CASSKGQIRTDTQYF
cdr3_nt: TGTGCCAGTAGTAAGGGACAGATCCGCACAGATACGCAGTATTTT

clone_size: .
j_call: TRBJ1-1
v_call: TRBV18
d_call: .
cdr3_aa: CASSPPMGRSTEAFF
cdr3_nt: TGTGCCAGCTCACCACCAATGGGGCGCAGCACTGAAGCTTTCTTT

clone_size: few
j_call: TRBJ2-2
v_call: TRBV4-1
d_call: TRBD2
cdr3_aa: CASSQAATSGDTGELFF
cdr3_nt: TGCGCCAGCAGCCAGGCGGCGACTAGCGGGGACACCGGGGAGCTGTTTTTT

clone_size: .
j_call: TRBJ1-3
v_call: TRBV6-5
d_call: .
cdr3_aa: CASSYGGAGNTIYF
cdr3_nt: TGTGCCAGCAGTTACGGGGGGGCTGGAAACACCATATATTTT

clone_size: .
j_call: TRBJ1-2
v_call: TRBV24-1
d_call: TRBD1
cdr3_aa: CATSGQGYGYTF
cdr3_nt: TGTGCCACCAGTGGACAGGGGTATGGCTACACCTTC

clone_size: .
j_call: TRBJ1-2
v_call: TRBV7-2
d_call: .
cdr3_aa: CASSTPNGFAYGYTF
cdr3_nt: TGTGCCAGCAGCACCCCAAACGGGTTTGCATATGGCTACACCTTC

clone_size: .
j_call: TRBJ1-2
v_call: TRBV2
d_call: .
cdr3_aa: CASNNEPGGYTF
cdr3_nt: TGTGCCAGCAATAATGAACCGGGGGGCTACACCTTC

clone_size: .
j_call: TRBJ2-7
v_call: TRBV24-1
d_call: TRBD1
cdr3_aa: CATSDIGQGGEQYF
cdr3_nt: TGTGCCACCAGTGATATCGGACAGGGCGGCGAGCAGTACTTC

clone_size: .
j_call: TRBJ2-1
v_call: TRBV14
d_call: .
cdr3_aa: CASSQTTVYNEQFF
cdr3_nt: TGTGCCAGCAGCCAGACGACTGTCTACAATGAGCAGTTCTTC

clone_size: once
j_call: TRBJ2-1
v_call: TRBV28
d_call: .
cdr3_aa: CASSTPGRPSRGEQFF
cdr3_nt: TGTGCCAGCAGTACGCCGGGACGCCCGAGCCGGGGGGAGCAGTTCTTC

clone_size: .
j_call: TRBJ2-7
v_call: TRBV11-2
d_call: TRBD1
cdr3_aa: CASSLGRGYEQYF
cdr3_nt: TGTGCCAGCAGCCTCGGCAGGGGGTACGAGCAGTACTTC

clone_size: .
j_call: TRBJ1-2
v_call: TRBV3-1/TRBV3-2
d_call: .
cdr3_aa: CASSHRQGGRGYGYTF
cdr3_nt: TGTGCCAGCAGCCATCGCCAAGGGGGACGGGGCTATGGCTACACCTTC

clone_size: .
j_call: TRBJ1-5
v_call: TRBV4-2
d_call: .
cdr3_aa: CASSQDQANQPQHF
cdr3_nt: TGTGCCAGCAGCCAAGACCAGGCCAATCAGCCCCAGCATTTT

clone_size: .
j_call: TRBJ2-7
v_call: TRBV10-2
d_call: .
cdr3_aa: CASSGRWSYEQYF
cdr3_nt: TGCGCCAGCAGTGGGAGGTGGTCCTACGAGCAGTACTTC

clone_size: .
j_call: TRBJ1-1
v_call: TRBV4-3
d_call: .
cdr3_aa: CASSRERAINTEAFF
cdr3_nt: TGCGCCAGCAGCCGCGAACGCGCAATTAACACTGAAGCTTTCTTT

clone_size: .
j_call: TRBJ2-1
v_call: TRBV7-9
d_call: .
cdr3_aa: CASTPTYNEQFF
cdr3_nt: TGTGCCAGCACCCCCACCTACAATGAGCAGTTCTTC

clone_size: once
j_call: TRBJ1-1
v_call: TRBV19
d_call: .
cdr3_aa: CASSPFEGVGTEAFF
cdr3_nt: TGTGCCAGTTCGCCTTTCGAGGGGGTCGGGACTGAAGCTTTCTTT

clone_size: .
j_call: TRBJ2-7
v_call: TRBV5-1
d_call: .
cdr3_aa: CASSFGDTTYEQYF
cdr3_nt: TGCGCCAGCAGCTTTGGGGACACAACCTACGAGCAGTACTTC

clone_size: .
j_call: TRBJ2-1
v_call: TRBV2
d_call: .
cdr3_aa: CASSEVAGYYNEQFF
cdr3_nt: TGTGCCAGCAGTGAGGTGGCGGGGTACTACAATGAGCAGTTCTTC

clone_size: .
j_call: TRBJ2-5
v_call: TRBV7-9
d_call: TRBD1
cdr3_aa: CASSARDRGIGQETQYF
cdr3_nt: TGTGCCAGCAGCGCCCGGGACAGGGGAATAGGGCAAGAGACCCAGTACTTC

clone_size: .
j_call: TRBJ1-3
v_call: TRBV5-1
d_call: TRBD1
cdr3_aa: CASSLAGGGNTIYF
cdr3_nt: TGCGCCAGCAGCTTGGCAGGGGGCGGAAACACCATATATTTT

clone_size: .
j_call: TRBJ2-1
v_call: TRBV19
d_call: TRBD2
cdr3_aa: CASSLTSGDNEQFF
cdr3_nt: TGTGCCAGTAGTCTGACTAGCGGGGACAATGAGCAGTTCTTC

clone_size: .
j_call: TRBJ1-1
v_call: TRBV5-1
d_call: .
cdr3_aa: CASSLGAGTNTEAFF
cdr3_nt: TGCGCCAGCAGCTTGGGGGCAGGAACGAACACTGAAGCTTTCTTT

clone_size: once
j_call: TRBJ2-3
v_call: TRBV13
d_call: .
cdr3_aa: CASSFRVTDTQYF
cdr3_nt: TGTGCCAGCAGCTTCAGGGTCACAGATACGCAGTATTTT

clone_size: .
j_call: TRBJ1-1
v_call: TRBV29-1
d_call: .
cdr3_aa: CSGQRGEGTEAFF
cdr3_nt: TGCAGCGGCCAGCGGGGGGAGGGGACTGAAGCTTTCTTT

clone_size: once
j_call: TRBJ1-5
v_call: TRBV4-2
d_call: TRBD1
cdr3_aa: CASSQIFDRGAYSNQPQHF
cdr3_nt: TGTGCCAGCAGCCAAATCTTTGACAGGGGCGCTTATAGCAATCAGCCCCAGCATTTT

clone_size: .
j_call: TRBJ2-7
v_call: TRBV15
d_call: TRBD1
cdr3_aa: CATSRDPASRGPEQYF
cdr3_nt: TGTGCCACCAGCAGAGATCCCGCGAGCAGGGGGCCCGAGCAGTACTTC

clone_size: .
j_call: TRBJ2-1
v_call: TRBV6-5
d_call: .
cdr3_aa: CASSSQGPSSYNEQFF
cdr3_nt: TGTGCCAGCAGTTCACAGGGCCCCAGCTCCTACAATGAGCAGTTCTTC

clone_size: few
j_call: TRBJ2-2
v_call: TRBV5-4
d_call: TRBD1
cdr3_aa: CASSIGTGWTGELFF
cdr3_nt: TGTGCCAGCAGCATCGGGACAGGCTGGACCGGGGAGCTGTTTTTT

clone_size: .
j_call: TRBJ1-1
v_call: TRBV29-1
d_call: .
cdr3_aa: CSAKMNTEAFF
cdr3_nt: TGCAGTGCTAAGATGAACACTGAAGCTTTCTTT

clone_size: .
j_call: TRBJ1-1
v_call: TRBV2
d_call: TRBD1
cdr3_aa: CASSVARRDSINTEAFF
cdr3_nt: TGTGCCAGCAGTGTGGCCCGGCGGGACAGTATTAACACTGAAGCTTTCTTT

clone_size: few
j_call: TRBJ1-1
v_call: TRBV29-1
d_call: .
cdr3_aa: CSVEVVQLEAFF
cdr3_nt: TGCAGCGTTGAAGTGGTGCAACTTGAAGCTTTCTTT

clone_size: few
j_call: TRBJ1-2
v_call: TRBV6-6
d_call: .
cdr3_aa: CASSSKGIYGYTF
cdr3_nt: TGTGCCAGCAGTTCGAAGGGGATCTATGGCTACACCTTC

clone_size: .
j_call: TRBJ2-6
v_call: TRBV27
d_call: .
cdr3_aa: CASSSRSSGANVLTF
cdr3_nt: TGTGCCAGCAGTTCTCGTTCCTCTGGGGCCAACGTCCTGACTTTC

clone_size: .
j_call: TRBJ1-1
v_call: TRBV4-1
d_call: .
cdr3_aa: CASSQDQSTEAFF
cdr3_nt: TGCGCCAGCAGCCAAGATCAGTCCACTGAAGCTTTCTTT

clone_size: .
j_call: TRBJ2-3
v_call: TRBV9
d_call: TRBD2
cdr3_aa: CASSGLGGGADTQYF
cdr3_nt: TGTGCCAGCAGCGGTCTGGGCGGGGGGGCCGATACGCAGTATTTT

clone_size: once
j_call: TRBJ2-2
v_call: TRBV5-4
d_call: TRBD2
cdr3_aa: CASSPNLTSGGHTGELFF
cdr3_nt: TGTGCCAGCAGCCCGAACCTGACTAGCGGGGGGCACACCGGGGAGCTGTTTTTT

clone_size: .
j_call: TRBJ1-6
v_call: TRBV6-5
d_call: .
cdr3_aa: CASSSTEHNSPLHF
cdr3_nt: TGTGCCAGCTCGTCTACAGAGCATAATTCACCCCTCCACTTT

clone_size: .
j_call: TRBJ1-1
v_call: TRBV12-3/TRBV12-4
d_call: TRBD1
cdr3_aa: CASSLVRGKAFF
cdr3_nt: TGTGCCAGCAGTTTAGTCAGGGGGAAAGCTTTCTTT

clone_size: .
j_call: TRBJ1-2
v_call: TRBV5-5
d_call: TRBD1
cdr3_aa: CASSSAARGPGYTF
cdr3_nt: TGTGCCAGCAGCTCCGCAGCCAGGGGGCCTGGCTACACCTTC

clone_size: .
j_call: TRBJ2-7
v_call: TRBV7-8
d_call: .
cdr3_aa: CASSLASSYEQYF
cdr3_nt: TGTGCCAGCAGCTTAGCGAGCTCCTACGAGCAGTACTTC

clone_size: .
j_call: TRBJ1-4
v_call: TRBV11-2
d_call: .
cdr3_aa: CASSSDDGATNEKLFF
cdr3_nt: TGTGCCAGCAGCTCCGACGACGGAGCAACTAATGAAAAACTGTTTTTT

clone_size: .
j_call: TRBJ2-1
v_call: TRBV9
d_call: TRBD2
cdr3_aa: CASSVGTSGGGEQFF
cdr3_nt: TGTGCCAGCAGCGTAGGGACTAGCGGGGGGGGTGAGCAGTTCTTC

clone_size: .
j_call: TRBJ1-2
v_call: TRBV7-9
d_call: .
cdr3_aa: CASSPNPTGNGYTF
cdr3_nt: TGTGCCAGCAGCCCCAACCCGACGGGGAATGGCTACACCTTC

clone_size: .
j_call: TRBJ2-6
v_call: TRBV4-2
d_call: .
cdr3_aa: CASSQEGQGRRSGANVLTF
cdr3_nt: TGTGCCAGCAGCCAGGAGGGGCAGGGCAGACGCTCTGGGGCCAACGTCCTGACTTTC